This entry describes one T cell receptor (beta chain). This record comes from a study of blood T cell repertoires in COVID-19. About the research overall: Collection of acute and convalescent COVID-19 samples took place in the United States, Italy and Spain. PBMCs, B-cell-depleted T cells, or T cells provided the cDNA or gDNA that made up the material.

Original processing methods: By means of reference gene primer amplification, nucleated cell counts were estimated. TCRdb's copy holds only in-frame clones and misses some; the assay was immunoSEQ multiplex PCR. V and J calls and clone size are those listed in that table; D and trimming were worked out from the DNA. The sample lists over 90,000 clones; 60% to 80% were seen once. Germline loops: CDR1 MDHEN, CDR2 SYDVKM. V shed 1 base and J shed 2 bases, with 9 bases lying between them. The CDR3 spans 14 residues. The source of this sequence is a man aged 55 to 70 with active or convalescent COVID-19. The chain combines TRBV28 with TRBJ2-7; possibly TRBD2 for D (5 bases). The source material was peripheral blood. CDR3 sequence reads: CASSLSGSTYEQYF. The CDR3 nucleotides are TGTGCCAGCAGTTTATCGGGAAGCACCTACGAGCAGTACTTC.